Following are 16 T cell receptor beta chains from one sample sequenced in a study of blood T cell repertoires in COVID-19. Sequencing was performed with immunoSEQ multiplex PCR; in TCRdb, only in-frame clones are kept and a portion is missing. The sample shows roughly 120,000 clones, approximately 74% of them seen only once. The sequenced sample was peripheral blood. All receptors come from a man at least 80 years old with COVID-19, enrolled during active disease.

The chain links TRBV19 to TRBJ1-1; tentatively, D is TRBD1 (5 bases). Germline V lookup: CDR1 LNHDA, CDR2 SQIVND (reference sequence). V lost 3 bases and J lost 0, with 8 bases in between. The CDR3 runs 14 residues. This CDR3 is CASSIGQLNTEAFF. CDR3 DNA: TGTGCCAGTAGTATTGGACAATTGAACACTGAAGCTTTCTTT.

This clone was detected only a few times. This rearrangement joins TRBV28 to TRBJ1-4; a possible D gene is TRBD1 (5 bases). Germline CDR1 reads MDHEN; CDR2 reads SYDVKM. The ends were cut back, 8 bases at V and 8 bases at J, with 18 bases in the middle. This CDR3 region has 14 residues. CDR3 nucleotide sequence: TGTGCCAGCCGTCAGCGGGGCCTGGTGGAAAAACTGTTTTTT. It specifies CASRQRGLVEKLFF.

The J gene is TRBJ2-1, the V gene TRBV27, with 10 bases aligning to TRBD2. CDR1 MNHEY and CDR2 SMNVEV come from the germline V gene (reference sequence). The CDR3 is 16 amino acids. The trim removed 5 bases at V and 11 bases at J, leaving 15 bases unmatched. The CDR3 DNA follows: TGTGCCAGCAGTCCCCGCGGGATAGCGGGAGGACCCAAGCAGTTCTTC. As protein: CASSPRGIAGGPKQFF.

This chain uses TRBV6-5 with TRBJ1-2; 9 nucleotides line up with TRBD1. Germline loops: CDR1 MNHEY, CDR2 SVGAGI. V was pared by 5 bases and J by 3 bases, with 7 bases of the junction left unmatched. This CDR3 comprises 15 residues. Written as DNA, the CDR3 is TGTGCCAGCAGTCTGGGACAGGGTCACGACTATGGCTACACCTTC. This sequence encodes CASSLGQGHDYGYTF.

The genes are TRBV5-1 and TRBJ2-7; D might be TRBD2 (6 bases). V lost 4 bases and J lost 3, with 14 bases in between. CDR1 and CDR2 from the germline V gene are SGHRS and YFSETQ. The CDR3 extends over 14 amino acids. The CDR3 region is CASSPGLTNYEQYF. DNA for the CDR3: TGCGCCAGCAGCCCTGGACTAACTAACTACGAGCAGTACTTC.

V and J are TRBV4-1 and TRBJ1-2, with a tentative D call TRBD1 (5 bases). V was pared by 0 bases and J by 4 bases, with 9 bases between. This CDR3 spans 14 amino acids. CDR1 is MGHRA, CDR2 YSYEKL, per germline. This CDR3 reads CASSQDWGVYGYTF. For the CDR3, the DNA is TGCGCCAGCAGCCAAGACTGGGGGGTCTATGGCTACACCTTC.

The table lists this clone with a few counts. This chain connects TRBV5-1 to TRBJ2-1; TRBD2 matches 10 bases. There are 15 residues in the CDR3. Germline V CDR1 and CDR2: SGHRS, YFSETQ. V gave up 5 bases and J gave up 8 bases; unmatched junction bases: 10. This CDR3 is CASSYLAGVQDEQFF. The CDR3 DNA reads TGCGCCAGCAGTTATCTAGCGGGAGTCCAGGATGAGCAGTTCTTC.

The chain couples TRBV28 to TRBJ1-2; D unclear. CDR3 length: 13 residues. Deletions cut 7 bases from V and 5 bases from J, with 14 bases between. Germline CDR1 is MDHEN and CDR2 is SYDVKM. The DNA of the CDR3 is TGTGCCAGCAAGGGAGATCTAACGTATGGCTACACCTTC. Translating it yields CASKGDLTYGYTF.

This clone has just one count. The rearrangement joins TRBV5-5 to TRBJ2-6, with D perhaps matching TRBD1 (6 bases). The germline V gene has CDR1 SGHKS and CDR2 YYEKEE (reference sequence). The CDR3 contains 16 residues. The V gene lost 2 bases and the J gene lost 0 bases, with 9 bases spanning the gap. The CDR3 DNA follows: TGTGCCAGCAGCTTTTTAGGGGGCTCTGGGGCCAACGTCCTGACTTTC. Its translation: CASSFLGGSGANVLTF. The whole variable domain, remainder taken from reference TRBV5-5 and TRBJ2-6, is DAGVTQSPTHLIKTRGQQVTLRCSPISGHKSVSWYQQVLGQGPQFIFQYYEKEERGRGNFPDRFSARQFPNYSSELNVNALLLGDSALYLCASSFLGGSGANVLTFGAGSRLTVL.

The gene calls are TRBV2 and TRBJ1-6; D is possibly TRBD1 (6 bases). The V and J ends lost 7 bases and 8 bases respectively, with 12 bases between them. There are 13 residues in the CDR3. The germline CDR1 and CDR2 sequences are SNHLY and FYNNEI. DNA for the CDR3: TGTGCCAGCACCCGAGGACAGCATTCACCCCTCCACTTT. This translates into CASTRGQHSPLHF. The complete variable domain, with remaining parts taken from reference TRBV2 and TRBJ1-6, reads EPEVTQTPSHQVTQMGQEVILRCVPISNHLYFYWYRQILGQKVEFLVSFYNNEISEKSEIFDDQFSVERPDGSNFTLKIRSTKLEDSAMYFCASTRGQHSPLHFGNGTRLTVT.

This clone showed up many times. CDR3 nucleotide sequence: TGTGCCAGTAGCGAGACTAGCGGATCCTACAATGAGCAGTTCTTC. It codes for CASSETSGSYNEQFF. This chain connects TRBV19 to TRBJ2-1; TRBD2 matches at 9 bases. The germline gives CDR1 LNHDA, CDR2 SQIVND (reference sequence). The CDR3 is 15 amino acids. Trimming took 6 bases from V and 1 from J; bases not matched to a gene: 4. Looking up the rest from reference TRBV19 and TRBJ2-1 gives the full variable domain: DGGITQSPKYLFRKEGQNVTLSCEQNLNHDAMYWYRQDPGQGLRLIYYSQIVNDFQKGDIAEGYSVSREKKESFPLTVTSAQKNPTAFYLCASSETSGSYNEQFFGPGTRLTVL.

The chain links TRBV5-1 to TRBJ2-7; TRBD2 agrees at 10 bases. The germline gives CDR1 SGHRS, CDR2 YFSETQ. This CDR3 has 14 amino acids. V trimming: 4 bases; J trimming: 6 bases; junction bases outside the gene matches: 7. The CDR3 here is CASSMVAGGSEQYF. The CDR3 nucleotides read TGCGCCAGCAGCATGGTAGCGGGAGGATCCGAGCAGTACTTC.

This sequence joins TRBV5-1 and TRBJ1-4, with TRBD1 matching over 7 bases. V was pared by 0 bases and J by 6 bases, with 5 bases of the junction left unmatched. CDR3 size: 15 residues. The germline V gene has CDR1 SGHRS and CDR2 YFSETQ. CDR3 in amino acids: CASSLGQGFDEKLFF. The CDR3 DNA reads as TGCGCCAGCAGCTTGGGACAGGGTTTTGATGAAAAACTGTTTTTT.

The CDR3 DNA sequence: TGCAGCGTTGCACCCAGGGTTGACACCGGGGAGCTGTTTTTT. It is translated as CSVAPRVDTGELFF. This chain joins TRBV29-1 and TRBJ2-2; TRBD1 is a possible D gene (5 bases). CDR1 and CDR2 from the germline V gene are SQVTM and ANQGSEA. The CDR3 covers 14 residues. Trimming pared 4 bases from V and 3 bases from J, leaving 12 bases between.

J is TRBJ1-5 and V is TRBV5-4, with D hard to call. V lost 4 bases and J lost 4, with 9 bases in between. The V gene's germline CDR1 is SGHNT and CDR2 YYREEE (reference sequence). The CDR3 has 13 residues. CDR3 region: CASSGGPNQPQHF. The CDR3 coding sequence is TGTGCCAGCAGCGGAGGGCCGAATCAGCCCCAGCATTTT.

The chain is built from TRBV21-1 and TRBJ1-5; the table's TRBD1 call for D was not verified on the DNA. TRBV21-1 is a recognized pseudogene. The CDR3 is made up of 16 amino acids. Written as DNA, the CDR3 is TGTGCCAGCAAAATGGGACAGGGTTGGGACAATCAGCCCCAGCATTTT. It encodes CASKMGQGWDNQPQHF.